The 25 T cell receptor beta chains below all came from one sample that was sequenced in a study of PD-L1 blockade in urothelial cancer. Here immunoSEQ multiplex PCR was the method, and the copy in TCRdb shows in-frame clones only, minus some. The repertoire consists of tens of thousands of clones, with 70% to 90% occurring once and the leading ten covering roughly 8.2%. The sample was PBMCs, taken around atezolizumab (anti-PD-L1) treatment. The receptors come from a man between 60 and 70 years old with urothelial cancer.

This chain connects TRBV28 to TRBJ1-5, with D tentatively TRBD1 (5 bases). Germline-derived CDR1 and CDR2 are MDHEN and SYDVKM. This CDR3 has 13 residues. Trimming shortened V by 7 bases and J by 6 bases, and 13 bases separated the two germline ends. The CDR3 spells CASTSGGGQPQHF. Here the CDR3 DNA reads TGTGCCAGCACATCCGGCGGGGGTCAGCCCCAGCATTTT.

J is TRBJ2-7 and V is TRBV18; 8 bases align to TRBD2. The CDR3 extends over 14 amino acids. Germline V lookup: CDR1 KGHSH, CDR2 LQKENI. Germline trimming cut 3 bases from V and 3 bases from J; bases unmatched to any gene: 4. CDR3 sequence (DNA): TGTGCCAGCTCACCGGCGGGGGGAGTCTACGAGCAGTACTTC. Translating it yields CASSPAGGVYEQYF.

This chain joins TRBV30 and TRBJ1-2; D is unclear. The V end lost 1 base, the J end lost 14 bases, and 11 bases lay between the germline ends. This CDR3 is 10 amino acids long. Germline V gives CDR1 GTSNPN, CDR2 SVGIG (reference sequence). CDR3: CAWSGLSLTF. The CDR3 DNA sequence: TGTGCCTGGAGTGGTCTGAGTCTGACCTTC.

The rearrangement uses TRBV27 and TRBJ2-7, with 10 bases fitting TRBD2. The CDR3 spans 15 residues. The germline V gene has CDR1 MNHEY and CDR2 SMNVEV (reference sequence). The junction had 5 bases not matched to a gene; V was cut back by 3 bases and J by 3 bases. CDR3 coding DNA: TGTGCCAGCAGTTTTGGACTAGCGGTGAACTACGAGCAGTACTTC. Its protein is CASSFGLAVNYEQYF.

The chain joins TRBV5-1 to TRBJ2-5, with D unresolved. The CDR3 length is 14 residues. Germline assignment: CDR1 SGHRS and CDR2 YFSETQ. The V end was cut by 3 bases, the J end by 2 bases, with 11 bases between. This CDR3 reads CASSSQPTQETQYF. The CDR3 DNA reads as TGCGCCAGCAGCTCTCAACCCACACAAGAGACCCAGTACTTC.

This sequence joins TRBV7-8 and TRBJ2-1; 8 bases fit TRBD1. From germline, CDR1 is SGHVS and CDR2 FQNEAQ. The CDR3 runs 13 residues. Trimming cost V 4 bases and J 8 bases; bases outside gene matches: 4. CDR3 nucleotides: TGTGCCAGCAGCTCGGGACAGGTCCATGAGCAGTTCTTC. Translated, it gives CASSSGQVHEQFF. Full variable domain (missing parts from reference TRBV7-8 and TRBJ2-1): GAGVSQSPRYKVAKRGQDVALRCDPISGHVSLFWYQQALGQGPEFLTYFQNEAQLDKSGLPSDRFFAERPEGSVSTLKIQRTQQEDSAVYLCASSSGQVHEQFFGPGTRLTVL.

DNA for the CDR3: TGTGCCTGGGCTGCGGGGTTACAAGAGACCCAGTACTTC. Translating it yields CAWAAGLQETQYF. This sequence joins TRBV30 and TRBJ2-5, with TRBD2 as a possible D gene (6 bases). From germline, CDR1 is GTSNPN and CDR2 SVGIG (reference sequence). Trimming pared 5 bases from V and 2 bases from J, leaving 12 bases between. The CDR3 contains 13 residues.

The chain recombines TRBV6-1 with TRBJ2-7; the D gene is possibly TRBD2 (7 bases). The V end lost 5 bases, the J end lost 2 bases, and 16 bases lay between the germline ends. Per the germline V gene, CDR1 is MNHNS and CDR2 is SASEGT. CDR3 length: 15 amino acids. CDR3 loop: CASSSRGGRAYEQYF. The CDR3 DNA reads as TGTGCCAGCAGTTCGAGGGGGGGCAGGGCCTACGAGCAGTACTTC.

The V gene is TRBV10-3, the J gene TRBJ2-2; TRBD2 matches at 15 bases. J was trimmed by 1 base and V by 7 bases; bases with no gene match: 10. This CDR3 region has 19 residues. Germline lookup yields CDR1 ENHRY and CDR2 SYGVKD. CDR3 DNA: TGTGCCATCACCGATGGACTAGCGGGGGGGCAGGGGAACACCGGGGAGCTGTTTTTT. Translating it yields CAITDGLAGGQGNTGELFF.

V and J are TRBV27 and TRBJ1-2, with 7 positions matching TRBD1. The CDR3 has 13 residues. In germline, CDR1 is MNHEY, CDR2 SMNVEV (reference sequence). The ends lost 3 bases at V and 4 bases at J; junction bases unmatched: 2. The CDR3 nucleotides are TGTGCCAGCAGTTTCACAGGGGTCTATGGCTACACCTTC. It translates to CASSFTGVYGYTF.

This clone has a single count. The V and J genes are TRBV6-1 and TRBJ2-2, with D unresolved. Trimming took off 8 bases at V and 2 bases at J, with 6 bases between the two ends. CDR3 size: 12 residues. Germline CDR1 and CDR2: MNHNS and SASEGT. As DNA, the CDR3 is TGTGCCAGCGCCAGAAACACCGGGGAGCTGTTTTTT. Protein: CASARNTGELFF.

J is TRBJ2-5 and V is TRBV5-4; 7 bases match TRBD2. This CDR3 has 14 residues. Losses at the gene ends were 5 bases for V and 0 bases for J; bases not matched to a gene: 4. CDR1 and CDR2 from the germline V gene are SGHNT and YYREEE (reference sequence). As DNA, the CDR3 is TGTGCCAGCAGGCCTACTAGCGACCAAGAGACCCAGTACTTC. Its translation: CASRPTSDQETQYF.

The sample holds one count of this clone. V gene TRBV19 combines with J gene TRBJ1-2; D is perhaps TRBD1 (6 bases). Trimming pared 1 base from V and 2 bases from J, leaving 8 bases between. This CDR3 comprises 14 residues. Germline CDR1 and CDR2: LNHDA and SQIVND (reference sequence). The CDR3 region is CASSIAGQNYGYTF. CDR3 DNA: TGTGCCAGTAGTATAGCCGGACAGAACTATGGCTACACCTTC.

The chain recombines TRBV5-1 with TRBJ2-1; 9 bases are shared with TRBD1. This CDR3 has 15 residues. Trimming removed 2 bases from V and 2 bases from J; junction bases left unmatched: 2. Germline V CDR1 and CDR2: SGHRS, YFSETQ. DNA of the CDR3: TGCGCCAGCAGCTTCTACAGGGGGCCCTACAATGAGCAGTTCTTC. Protein sequence: CASSFYRGPYNEQFF.

This clone was seen once. The chain is built from TRBV7-2 and TRBJ2-2; 13 nucleotides agree with TRBD2. The CDR3 is 18 residues long. After removal of 5 bases from V and 0 bases from J, the junction contained 6 bases not matched to a gene. Germline-derived CDR1 and CDR2 are SGHTA and FQGNSA. The CDR3 DNA follows: TGTGCCAGCAGCGGGGGACTAGCGGGGTCCGCGAACACCGGGGAGCTGTTTTTT. Its translation is CASSGGLAGSANTGELFF.

The rearrangement joins TRBV7-2 to TRBJ1-5; D is possibly TRBD1 (6 bases). Germline assignment: CDR1 SGHTA and CDR2 FQGNSA. The ends were cut back, 1 base at V and 6 bases at J, with 7 bases in the middle. This CDR3 spans 13 amino acids. The chain's CDR3 is CASSLGGPQPQHF. CDR3 sequence (DNA): TGTGCCAGCAGCTTAGGGGGGCCTCAGCCCCAGCATTTT.

This chain joins TRBV20-1 and TRBJ1-1, with unresolved D. This CDR3 has 11 amino acids. Trimming took off 3 bases at V and 7 bases at J, with 9 bases between the two ends. Germline V gene lookup returns CDR1 DFQATT and CDR2 SNEGSKA (reference sequence). The CDR3 region has the DNA TGCAGTGCTAGCAGTATTGATGAAGCTTTCTTT. Residues: CSASSIDEAFF.

This rearrangement joins TRBV4-1 to TRBJ1-5; TRBD1 matches 7 bases. Losses at the gene ends were 1 base for V and 5 bases for J; bases not matched to a gene: 5. CDR3 length equals 15 residues. Germline V gives CDR1 MGHRA, CDR2 YSYEKL. CDR3 nucleotides: TGCGCCAGCAGCCAAGCCACAGGGGTTTATCAGCCCCAGCATTTT. This gives the protein CASSQATGVYQPQHF.

The V call is TRBV18, the J call TRBJ2-1; 10 bases align to TRBD2. In germline, CDR1 is KGHSH, CDR2 LQKENI. V was pared by 4 bases and J by 6 bases, with 9 bases of the junction left unmatched. The CDR3 covers 16 residues. CDR3 in amino acids: CASSRLSGGAPNEQFF. Here the CDR3 DNA reads TGTGCCAGCTCACGCCTGAGCGGGGGGGCCCCCAATGAGCAGTTCTTC. Full variable domain (rest looked up from reference TRBV18 and TRBJ2-1): NAGVMQNPRHLVRRRGQEARLRCSPMKGHSHVYWYRQLPEEGLKFMVYLQKENIIDESGMPKERFSAEFPKEGPSILRIQQVVRGDSAAYFCASSRLSGGAPNEQFFGPGTRLTVL.

The V gene is TRBV19, the J gene TRBJ1-5; 9 bases align to TRBD1. J lost 5 bases, V lost 5 bases, and 10 bases had no gene match. Germline CDR1 reads LNHDA; CDR2 reads SQIVND (reference sequence). The CDR3 is made up of 16 amino acids. CDR3 residues: CASSPSDRGIDQPQHF. In nucleotides, the CDR3 is TGTGCCAGTAGTCCGTCAGACAGGGGGATCGATCAGCCCCAGCATTTT.

The chain uses TRBV5-4 and TRBJ1-2; D perhaps matches TRBD1 (5 bases). With 0 bases removed from V and 2 bases from J, the gap between germline ends came to 11 bases. The germline gives CDR1 SGHNT, CDR2 YYREEE (reference sequence). CDR3 length: 15 amino acids. The CDR3 coding sequence is TGTGCCAGCAGCTTGGAGTTAGACAGCAACTATGGCTACACCTTC. This sequence encodes CASSLELDSNYGYTF.

A note on this clone: This likely comes from a read error, as the CDR3 has no conserved phenylalanine or tryptophan at its end. It is unclear where the CDR3 begins or ends on the DNA, so no DNA is shown, and the CDR3 is as TCRdb lists it. The chain couples TRBV5-5 to TRBJ2-6; the table's D call, TRBD1, has no DNA check behind it. The CDR3 region is 8 residues in length, termini included. Germline lookup yields CDR1 SGHKS and CDR2 YYEKEE (reference sequence). The CDR3 sequence: CASTPGHG.

This chain joins TRBV29-1 and TRBJ1-2; D is ambiguous. The CDR3 is made up of 12 amino acids. Germline V lookup: CDR1 SQVTM, CDR2 ANQGSEA. V shed 4 bases and J shed 8 bases, with 14 bases lying between them. CDR3 sequence reads: CSVATSFLGYTF. Here the CDR3 DNA reads TGCAGCGTTGCCACTTCGTTCCTAGGCTACACCTTC.

V gene TRBV2 combines with J gene TRBJ1-5, with TRBD1 identical over 7 bases. Germline V gene lookup returns CDR1 SNHLY and CDR2 FYNNEI. V lost 5 bases and J lost 3; bases outside the gene matches: 4. This CDR3 spans 14 amino acids. The DNA of the CDR3 is TGTGCCAGCAGTTCGGACAGGAACAATCAGCCCCAGCATTTT. It translates to CASSSDRNNQPQHF.

V is TRBV5-1 and J is TRBJ2-1; TRBD2 might be the D (5 bases). The CDR3 has 14 residues. Trimming stripped 4 bases from V and 6 bases from J, with 14 bases between. Germline CDR1 SGHRS, CDR2 YFSETQ. Written as DNA, the CDR3 is TGCGCCAGCAGCCCAGCGGCGAACATCAATGAGCAGTTCTTC. This sequence encodes CASSPAANINEQFF. The full variable domain, in which reference TRBV5-1 and TRBJ2-1 provide the parts outside the CDR3, is KAGVTQTPRYLIKTRGQQVTLSCSPISGHRSVSWYQQTPGQGLQFLFEYFSETQRNKGNFPGRFSGRQFSNSRSEMNVSTLELGDSALYLCASSPAANINEQFFGPGTRLTVL.